The next 24 T cell receptor beta chains were all read from a single sample in a study of OX40 agonist ivuxolimab in advanced cancers. Here immunoSEQ multiplex PCR was the method, and the copy in TCRdb shows in-frame clones only, minus some. The top ten hold 2.5% of the sample, which has around 70,000 clones, over 80% seen once. The sample was CD4+ or CD8+ T cells sorted from blood, taken in a trial of the OX40 agonist ivuxolimab. These receptors were obtained from an adult with an advanced solid tumor such as melanoma, head and neck, liver or kidney cancer.

The rearrangement joins TRBV7-2 to TRBJ1-2, with TRBD1 identical over 8 bases. With 1 base clipped from V and 6 bases from J, the junction kept 7 bases outside the gene matches. This CDR3 has 15 amino acids. Germline V lookup: CDR1 SGHTA, CDR2 FQGNSA. The CDR3 protein is CASSLDRQGIDGYTF. The DNA for the CDR3 is TGTGCCAGCAGCTTAGATAGACAGGGGATAGATGGCTACACCTTC. Complete variable domain (other parts from reference TRBV7-2 and TRBJ1-2): GAGVSQSPSNKVTEKGKDVELRCDPISGHTALYWYRQSLGQGLEFLIYFQGNSAPDKSGLPSDRFSAERTGGSVSTLTIQRTQQEDSAVYLCASSLDRQGIDGYTFGSGTRLTVV.

The J gene is TRBJ2-5, the V gene TRBV19; 10 bases are a match to TRBD1. The V gene's germline CDR1 is LNHDA and CDR2 SQIVND (reference sequence). The CDR3 runs 14 residues. V dropped 7 bases and J dropped 1; count of bases not matched to a gene: 3. The CDR3 DNA reads as TGTGCCAGTATGGACAGGGGGGGCCAAGAGACCCAGTACTTC. It translates to CASMDRGGQETQYF.

The V gene is TRBV7-2, the J gene TRBJ2-5, with 11 bases matching TRBD2. The CDR3 has 15 residues. Germline V lookup: CDR1 SGHTA, CDR2 FQGNSA. Trimming took 5 bases from V and 2 from J; bases not matched to a gene: 4. DNA of the CDR3: TGTGCCAGCAGCCAAAGACTAGCGGGACAAGAGACCCAGTACTTC. Its protein is CASSQRLAGQETQYF.

The V call is TRBV4-2, the J call TRBJ2-7; D remains ambiguous. This CDR3 has 11 residues. The germline V gene has CDR1 LGHNA and CDR2 YNFKEQ. The V end lost 8 bases, the J end lost 4 bases, and 9 bases lay between the germline ends. The CDR3 region has the DNA TGTGCCAGCGGAGAAGGATACGAGCAGTACTTC. Its translation is CASGEGYEQYF.

The rearrangement links TRBV6-1 to TRBJ1-3; no clear D gene. Germline values: CDR1 MNHNS, CDR2 SASEGT. The ends were cut back, 4 bases at V and 4 bases at J, with 5 bases in the middle. This CDR3 is 12 amino acids long. Here the CDR3 reads CASSASGNTIYF. The CDR3 DNA reads as TGTGCCAGCAGTGCCAGCGGAAACACCATATATTTT.

This chain joins TRBV5-6 and TRBJ2-7, with 10 bases fitting TRBD1. V lost 4 bases, J lost 3 bases, and 7 bases stayed unmatched. The germline CDR1 and CDR2 sequences are SGHDT and YYEEEE. The CDR3 is 15 amino acids. The CDR3 is CASSLGTGEGYEQYF. CDR3 nucleotides: TGTGCCAGCAGCCTCGGGACAGGGGAAGGCTACGAGCAGTACTTC.

The chain joins TRBV7-3 to TRBJ2-5; 7 bases are a match to TRBD1. This CDR3 is built from 14 residues. With V trimmed by 5 bases and J by 5 bases, 8 bases remained unmatched. Germline V CDR1 and CDR2: SGHTA, FQGTGA. The CDR3 is CASSNTGEKETQYF. In nucleotides, the CDR3 is TGTGCCAGCAGCAACACAGGGGAGAAGGAGACCCAGTACTTC.

V and J are TRBV27 and TRBJ2-5, with TRBD1 identical over 10 bases. V was clipped by 5 bases and J by 4 bases; unmatched bases: 10. The germline gives CDR1 MNHEY, CDR2 SMNVEV (reference sequence). The CDR3 length is 16 residues. In DNA form, the CDR3 reads TGTGCCAGCAGTGGATATGGGACAGGGGCCGGAGAGACCCAGTACTTC. Protein product: CASSGYGTGAGETQYF.

The chain uses TRBV28 and TRBJ2-2; TRBD1 aligns across 9 bases. CDR1 and CDR2 (germline): MDHEN, SYDVKM. This CDR3 region has 15 residues. V dropped 6 bases and J dropped 4; count of bases not matched to a gene: 6. The CDR3 is CASRQGARVTGELFF. The DNA of the CDR3 is TGTGCCAGCAGACAGGGGGCTCGGGTCACCGGGGAGCTGTTTTTT.

The V gene is TRBV29-1, the J gene TRBJ2-1; 9 bases fit TRBD2. Germline V gene sequence: CDR1 SQVTM, CDR2 ANQGSEA. There are 14 residues in the CDR3. The ends lost 6 bases at V and 8 bases at J; junction bases unmatched: 11. Here the CDR3 reads CSVTGTSLADEQFF. CDR3 nucleotide sequence: TGCAGCGTGACCGGGACTAGCTTGGCGGATGAGCAGTTCTTC.

The chain joins TRBV6-6 to TRBJ2-1, with TRBD1 identical over 7 bases. Germline-derived CDR1 and CDR2 are MNHNY and SVGAGI (reference sequence). With 5 bases clipped from V and 4 bases from J, the junction kept 8 bases outside the gene matches. This CDR3 spans 15 amino acids. In DNA, the CDR3 is TGTGCCAGCAGTGTACAGGGGAATACTTACAATGAGCAGTTCTTC. Translated, it gives CASSVQGNTYNEQFF.

The chain couples TRBV11-2 to TRBJ2-7; D not resolved. V lost 4 bases and J lost 5, with 9 bases in between. The CDR3 extends over 12 amino acids. Germline V gives CDR1 SGHAT, CDR2 FQNNGV. The CDR3 is CASSSTAHEQYF. The DNA of the CDR3 is TGTGCCAGCAGCTCCACCGCCCACGAGCAGTACTTC.

This clone was seen more than once but under ten times. V usage is TRBV28 and J usage is TRBJ2-3, with a possible D match to TRBD1 (5 bases). The CDR3 totals 15 residues. The V end was cut by 6 bases, the J end by 2 bases, with 15 bases between. Germline V gene sequence: CDR1 MDHEN, CDR2 SYDVKM. The chain's CDR3 is CASRTRVPVTDTQYF. The DNA for the CDR3 is TGTGCCAGCAGGACCAGGGTTCCAGTCACAGATACGCAGTATTTT.

Only a few counts were recorded for this clone. The chain employs TRBV7-2 and TRBJ2-7, with 9 bases that match TRBD1. The CDR3 has 14 amino acids. Per the germline V gene, CDR1 is SGHTA and CDR2 is FQGNSA. Losses at the gene ends were 4 bases for V and 2 bases for J; bases not matched to a gene: 3. The DNA of the CDR3 is TGTGCCAGCAGCTCGACAGGGGGAACCTACGAGCAGTACTTC. Its protein product is CASSSTGGTYEQYF.

The V gene is TRBV19, the J gene TRBJ2-7; 9 nucleotides align to TRBD2. CDR1 and CDR2 from the germline V gene are LNHDA and SQIVND (reference sequence). This CDR3 comprises 16 residues. After removal of 0 bases from V and 5 bases from J, the junction contained 8 bases not matched to a gene. Written as DNA, the CDR3 is TGTGCCAGTAGTATAGATAGCGGGAGTTTTAACCACGAGCAGTACTTC. It encodes CASSIDSGSFNHEQYF.

V is TRBV28 and J is TRBJ2-1; 9 nucleotides agree with TRBD2. V shed 5 bases and J 0 bases; nucleotides not matched to a gene: 11. CDR1 MDHEN and CDR2 SYDVKM come from the germline V gene. The CDR3 length is 18 residues. Here the CDR3 DNA reads TGTGCCAGCAGTGGGCCGCGACTAGCGGACTACTCCTACAATGAGCAGTTCTTC. This gives the protein CASSGPRLADYSYNEQFF. The full variable domain, completed using reference TRBV28 and TRBJ2-1, is DVKVTQSSRYLVKRTGEKVFLECVQDMDHENMFWYRQDPGLGLRLIYFSYDVKMKEKGDIPEGYSVSREKKERFSLILESASTNQTSMYLCASSGPRLADYSYNEQFFGPGTRLTVL.

This clone was counted a single time. This chain links TRBV6-1 with TRBJ1-1; D unresolved. The CDR3 covers 10 residues. V lost 6 bases to trimming and J lost 7 bases, with 6 bases between them. Germline CDR1 is MNHNS and CDR2 is SASEGT. Written as DNA, the CDR3 is TGTGCCAGCAGAACAAGTGAAGCTTTCTTT. As protein: CASRTSEAFF.

The V gene is TRBV11-2, the J gene TRBJ1-1; no clear D. Per germline, CDR1 SGHAT and CDR2 FQNNGV. The CDR3 consists of 17 residues. The ends were cut back, 0 bases at V and 0 bases at J, with 14 bases in the middle. The CDR3 sequence is CASSLDAPVGLNTEAFF. Here the CDR3 DNA reads TGTGCCAGCAGCTTAGACGCCCCCGTGGGTTTGAACACTGAAGCTTTCTTT.

This rearrangement joins TRBV5-1 to TRBJ2-5; 12 nucleotides line up with TRBD2. CDR1 and CDR2 (germline): SGHRS, YFSETQ. The CDR3 has 17 amino acids. V dropped 0 bases and J dropped 1; count of bases not matched to a gene: 4. The CDR3 region is CASSLEASGGGQETQYF. CDR3 DNA: TGCGCCAGCAGCTTGGAAGCTAGCGGGGGGGGCCAAGAGACCCAGTACTTC.

The genes are TRBV5-1 and TRBJ1-1, with TRBD1 as a possible D gene (5 bases). CDR3 length: 15 residues. The germline V gene has CDR1 SGHRS and CDR2 YFSETQ. V lost 4 bases and J 1 base, leaving 14 bases between the germline ends. CDR3 protein: CASSPGGARNTEAFF. In DNA form, the CDR3 reads TGCGCCAGCAGCCCGGGCGGGGCAAGGAACACTGAAGCTTTCTTT.

The chain couples TRBV7-8 to TRBJ2-7; D might be TRBD1 or TRBD2, each matching 5 bases. V was pared by 5 bases and J by 4 bases, with 12 bases between. Germline loops: CDR1 SGHVS, CDR2 FQNEAQ. CDR3 size: 13 residues. The CDR3 region is CASSPGTKYEQYF. The CDR3, as DNA: TGTGCCAGCAGCCCCGGGACGAAATACGAGCAGTACTTC.

V usage is TRBV5-1 and J usage is TRBJ2-1, with 12 bases that match TRBD1. CDR1 and CDR2 (germline): SGHRS, YFSETQ. The CDR3 runs to 19 residues. J gave up 4 bases and V 4 bases, and 15 bases lay outside the gene matches. The CDR3 DNA reads as TGCGCCAGCAGCAACCGGGACAGGGGGCGTAGCCCCCTTTACAATGAGCAGTTCTTC. It yields the protein CASSNRDRGRSPLYNEQFF.

The chain carries TRBV6-5 and TRBJ1-2, with a tentative D call TRBD1 (6 bases). Germline lookup yields CDR1 MNHEY and CDR2 SVGAGI. The CDR3 has 15 amino acids. V lost 7 bases and J lost 4, with 19 bases in between. This chain's CDR3 is CASTNRPRQAYGYTF. CDR3 nucleotide sequence: TGTGCCAGCACCAACAGACCGCGACAGGCCTATGGCTACACCTTC.

J is TRBJ2-1 and V is TRBV10-2, with TRBD2 matching 7 bases. This CDR3 region has 14 residues. V lost 3 bases to trimming and J lost 15 bases; unmatched junction nucleotides: 14. Germline CDR1 reads WSHSY; CDR2 reads SAAADI. The CDR3 DNA sequence: TGCGCCAGCAGTGATAGGCGGCGTGGAAGGGAGGGGTTCTTC. Encoded protein: CASSDRRRGREGFF.